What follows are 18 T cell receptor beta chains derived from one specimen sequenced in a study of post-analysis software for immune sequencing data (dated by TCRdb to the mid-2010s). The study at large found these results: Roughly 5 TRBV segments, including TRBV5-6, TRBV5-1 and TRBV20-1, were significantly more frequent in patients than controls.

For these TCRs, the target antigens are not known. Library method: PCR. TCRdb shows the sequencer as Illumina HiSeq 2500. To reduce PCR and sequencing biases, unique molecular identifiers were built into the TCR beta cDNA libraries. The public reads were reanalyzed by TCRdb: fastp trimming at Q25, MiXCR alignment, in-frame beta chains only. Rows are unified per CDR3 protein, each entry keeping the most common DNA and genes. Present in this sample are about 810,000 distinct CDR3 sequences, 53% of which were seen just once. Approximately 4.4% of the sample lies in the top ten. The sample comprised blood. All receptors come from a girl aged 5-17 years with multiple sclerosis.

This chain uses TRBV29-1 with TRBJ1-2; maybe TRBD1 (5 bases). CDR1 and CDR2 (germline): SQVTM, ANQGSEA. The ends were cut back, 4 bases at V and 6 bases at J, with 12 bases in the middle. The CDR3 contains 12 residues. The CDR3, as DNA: TGCAGCGTTGCGGCAGGGACGAATGGCTACACCTTC. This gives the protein CSVAAGTNGYTF. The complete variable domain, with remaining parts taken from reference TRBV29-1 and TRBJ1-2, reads SAVISQKPSRDICQRGTSLTIQCQVDSQVTMMFWYRQQPGQSLTLIATANQGSEATYESGFVIDKFPISRPNLTFSTLTVSNMSPEDSSIYLCSVAAGTNGYTFGSGTRLTVV.

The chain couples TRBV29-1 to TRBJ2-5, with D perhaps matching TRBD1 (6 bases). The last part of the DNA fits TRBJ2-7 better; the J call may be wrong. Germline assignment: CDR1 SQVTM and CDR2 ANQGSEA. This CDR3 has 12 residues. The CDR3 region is CSVSTGLREQYF. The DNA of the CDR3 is TGCAGCGTTTCTACAGGGTTGCGCGAGCAGTACTTC.

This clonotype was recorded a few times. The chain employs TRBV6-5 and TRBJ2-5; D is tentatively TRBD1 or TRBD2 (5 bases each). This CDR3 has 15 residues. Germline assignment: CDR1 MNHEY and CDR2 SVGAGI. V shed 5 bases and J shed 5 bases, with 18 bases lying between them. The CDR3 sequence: CASSTDRGSAETQYF. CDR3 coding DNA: TGTGCCAGCAGTACCGACAGAGGGTCTGCGGAGACCCAGTACTTC.

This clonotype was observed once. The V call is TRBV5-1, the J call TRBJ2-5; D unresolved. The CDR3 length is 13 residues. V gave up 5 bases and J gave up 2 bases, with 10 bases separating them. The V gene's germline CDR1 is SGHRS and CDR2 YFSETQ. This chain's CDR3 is CASRYHSQETQYF. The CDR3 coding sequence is TGCGCCAGCAGATACCACTCACAAGAGACCCAGTACTTC.

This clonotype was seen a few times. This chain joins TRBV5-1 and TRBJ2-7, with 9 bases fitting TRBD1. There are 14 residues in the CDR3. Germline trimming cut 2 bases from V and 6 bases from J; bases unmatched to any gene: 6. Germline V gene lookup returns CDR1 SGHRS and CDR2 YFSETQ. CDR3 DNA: TGCGCCAGCAGCTTTCGGGTGGACAGGGGCGAGCAGTACTTC. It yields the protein CASSFRVDRGEQYF.

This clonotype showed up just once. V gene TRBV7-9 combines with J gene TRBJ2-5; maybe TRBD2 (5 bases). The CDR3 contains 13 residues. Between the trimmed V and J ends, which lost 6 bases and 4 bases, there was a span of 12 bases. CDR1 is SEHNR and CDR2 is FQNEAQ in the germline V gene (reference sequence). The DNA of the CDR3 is TGTGCCAGCAGACCCACTAGAGGAGAGACCCAGTACTTC. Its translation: CASRPTRGETQYF. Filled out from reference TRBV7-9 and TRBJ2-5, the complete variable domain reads DTGVSQNPRHKITKRGQNVTFRCDPISEHNRLYWYRQTLGQGPEFLTYFQNEAQLEKSRLLSDRFSAERPKGSFSTLEIQRTEQGDSAMYLCASRPTRGETQYFGPGTRLLVL.

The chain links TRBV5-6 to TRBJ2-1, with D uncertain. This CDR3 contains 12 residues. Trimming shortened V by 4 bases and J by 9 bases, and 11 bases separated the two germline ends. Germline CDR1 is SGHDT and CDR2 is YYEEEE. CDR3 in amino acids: CASSKRVFEQFF. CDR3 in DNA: TGTGCCAGCAGCAAAAGGGTATTTGAGCAGTTCTTC.

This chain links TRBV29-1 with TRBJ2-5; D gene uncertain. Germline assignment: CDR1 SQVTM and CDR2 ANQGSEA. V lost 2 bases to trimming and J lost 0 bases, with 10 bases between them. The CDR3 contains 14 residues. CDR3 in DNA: TGCAGCGTTGAAATCGTCTCCTACCAAGAGACCCAGTACTTC. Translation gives CSVEIVSYQETQYF.

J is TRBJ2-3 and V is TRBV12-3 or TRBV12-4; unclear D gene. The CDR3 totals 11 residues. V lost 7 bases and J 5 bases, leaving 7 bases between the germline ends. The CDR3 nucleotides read TGTGCCAGCACGGCCGAAGATACGCAGTATTTT. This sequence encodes CASTAEDTQYF.

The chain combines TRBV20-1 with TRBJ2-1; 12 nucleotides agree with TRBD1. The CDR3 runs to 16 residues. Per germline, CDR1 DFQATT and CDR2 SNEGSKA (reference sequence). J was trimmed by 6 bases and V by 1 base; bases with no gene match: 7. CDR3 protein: CSARGGDRGLRNEQFF. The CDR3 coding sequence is TGCAGTGCTAGAGGAGGGGACAGGGGGCTCCGCAATGAGCAGTTCTTC.

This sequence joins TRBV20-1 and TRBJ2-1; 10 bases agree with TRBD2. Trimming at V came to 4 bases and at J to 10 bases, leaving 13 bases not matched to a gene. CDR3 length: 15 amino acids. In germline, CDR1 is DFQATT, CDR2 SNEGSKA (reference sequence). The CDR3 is CSAILTASGGNEQFF. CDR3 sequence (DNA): TGCAGTGCTATTCTGACCGCTAGCGGGGGAAACGAGCAGTTCTTC.

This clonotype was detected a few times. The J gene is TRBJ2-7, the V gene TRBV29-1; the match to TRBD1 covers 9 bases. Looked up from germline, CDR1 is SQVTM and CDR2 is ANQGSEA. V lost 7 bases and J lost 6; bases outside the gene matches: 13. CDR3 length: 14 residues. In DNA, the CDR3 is TGCAGCGCGTACTCGGGGACAGGGTCGAGCGAGCAGTACTTC. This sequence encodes CSAYSGTGSSEQYF.

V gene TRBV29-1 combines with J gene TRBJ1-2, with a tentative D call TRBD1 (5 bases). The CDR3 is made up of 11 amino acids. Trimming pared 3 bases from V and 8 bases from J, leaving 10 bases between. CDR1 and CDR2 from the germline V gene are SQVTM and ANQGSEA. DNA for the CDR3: TGCAGCGTTGAGGGGCGAGACGGCTACACCTTC. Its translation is CSVEGRDGYTF.

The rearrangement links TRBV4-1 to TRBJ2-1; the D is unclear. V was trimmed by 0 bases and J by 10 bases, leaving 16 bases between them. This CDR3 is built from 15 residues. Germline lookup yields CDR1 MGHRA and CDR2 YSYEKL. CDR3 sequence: CASSQERPDSTEQFF. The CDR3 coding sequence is TGCGCCAGCAGCCAAGAGAGACCCGATTCCACAGAGCAGTTCTTC.

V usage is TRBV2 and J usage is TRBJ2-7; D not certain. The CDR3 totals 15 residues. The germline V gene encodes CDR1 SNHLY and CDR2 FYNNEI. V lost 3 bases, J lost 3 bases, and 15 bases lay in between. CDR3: CASSEGSPTLYEQYF. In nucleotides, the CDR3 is TGTGCCAGCAGTGAGGGCAGCCCGACCCTCTACGAGCAGTACTTC.

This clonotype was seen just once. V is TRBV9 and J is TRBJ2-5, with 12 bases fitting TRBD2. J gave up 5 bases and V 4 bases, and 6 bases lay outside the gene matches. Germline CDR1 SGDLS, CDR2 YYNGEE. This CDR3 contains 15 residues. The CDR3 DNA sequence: TGTGCCAGCAGCCCTAGCGGGAGGGCCGATGAGACCCAGTACTTC. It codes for CASSPSGRADETQYF.

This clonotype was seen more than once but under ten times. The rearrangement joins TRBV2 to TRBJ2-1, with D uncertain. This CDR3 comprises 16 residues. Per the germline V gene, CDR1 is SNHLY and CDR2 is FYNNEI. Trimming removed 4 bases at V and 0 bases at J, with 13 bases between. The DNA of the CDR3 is TGTGCCAGCAGTGCTCGTCCAACAAGCTCCTACAATGAGCAGTTCTTC. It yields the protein CASSARPTSSYNEQFF.

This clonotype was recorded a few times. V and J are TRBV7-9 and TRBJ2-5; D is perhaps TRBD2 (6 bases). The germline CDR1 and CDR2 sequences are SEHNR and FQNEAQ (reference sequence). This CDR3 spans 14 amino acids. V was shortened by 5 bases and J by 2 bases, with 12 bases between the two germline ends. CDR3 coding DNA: TGTGCCAGCAGCCGTAGCGGAAGTCAAGAGACCCAGTACTTC. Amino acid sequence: CASSRSGSQETQYF.